The rows below give T cell receptor beta chains drawn from one sample of a study of monozygotic twins with inflammatory bowel disease. TCRdb reanalyzed the 5' RACE reads, giving one entry per CDR3 protein sequence and no DNA. This listing includes 200,000 to 250,000 distinct CDR3 sequences. The sample comprised blood. The receptors derive from a human donor with ulcerative colitis or Crohn's disease, or a healthy co-twin of an affected twin (not recorded which). Each CDR3 is given with its conserved first and last residue. The order of the fields is J gene, V gene, CDR3 protein.

j_gene: TRBJ1-4; v_gene: TRBV20-1; CDR3aa: CSANRGRDEKLFF
j_gene: TRBJ1-2; v_gene: TRBV4-1; CDR3aa: CASSQDGYFGYTF
j_gene: TRBJ2-2; v_gene: TRBV7-8; CDR3aa: CASSVDRRGTGELFF
j_gene: TRBJ1-2; v_gene: TRBV12-3/TRBV12-4; CDR3aa: CASSQGGRGYTF
j_gene: TRBJ1-1; v_gene: TRBV6-2/TRBV6-3; CDR3aa: CASSSQRPGGLTEAFF
j_gene: TRBJ2-2; v_gene: TRBV7-2; CDR3aa: CASSGAEGGELFF
j_gene: TRBJ1-6; v_gene: TRBV18; CDR3aa: CASSLGTSGRSPLHF
j_gene: TRBJ1-5; v_gene: TRBV30; CDR3aa: CAWRPQGAKNQPQHF
j_gene: TRBJ1-1; v_gene: TRBV29-1; CDR3aa: CSAGRSENTEAFF
j_gene: TRBJ2-1; v_gene: TRBV12-3/TRBV12-4; CDR3aa: CASSKGPLKGDEQFF
j_gene: TRBJ1-6; v_gene: TRBV5-1; CDR3aa: CASSEDRTYSPLHF
j_gene: TRBJ2-5; v_gene: TRBV20-1; CDR3aa: CSARASSGYMVQETQYF
j_gene: TRBJ1-2; v_gene: TRBV7-9; CDR3aa: CASSYPQGGYTF
j_gene: TRBJ2-1; v_gene: TRBV7-2; CDR3aa: CASSPDYLSSYNEQFF
j_gene: TRBJ2-3; v_gene: TRBV10-3; CDR3aa: CAITPGQGTDTQYF
j_gene: TRBJ2-1; v_gene: TRBV18; CDR3aa: CASSSTPGPGDNEQFF
j_gene: TRBJ1-2; v_gene: TRBV14; CDR3aa: CASSHNMGSGYTF
j_gene: TRBJ2-5; v_gene: TRBV7-2; CDR3aa: CASSSPSVARETQYF
j_gene: TRBJ2-1; v_gene: TRBV4-2; CDR3aa: CASSQGRGGYEQFF
j_gene: TRBJ2-1; v_gene: TRBV5-1; CDR3aa: CASSFIGLAGGYEQFF
j_gene: TRBJ2-1; v_gene: TRBV5-4; CDR3aa: CASQAYGVYNEQFF
j_gene: TRBJ2-6; v_gene: TRBV20-1; CDR3aa: CSAKRFGANVLTF
j_gene: TRBJ2-1; v_gene: TRBV19; CDR3aa: CASSIVSGGRSYNEQFF
j_gene: TRBJ2-1; v_gene: TRBV6-5; CDR3aa: CASSYSPSGGAFDDEQFF
j_gene: TRBJ1-1; v_gene: TRBV7-7; CDR3aa: CASSLYTDTEAFF
j_gene: TRBJ2-5; v_gene: TRBV24-1; CDR3aa: CATSDEAGQGRTQYF
j_gene: TRBJ1-1; v_gene: TRBV20-1; CDR3aa: CSPTPGAATEAFF
j_gene: TRBJ2-3; v_gene: TRBV4-2; CDR3aa: CASSQDYSSSTDTQYF
j_gene: TRBJ2-7; v_gene: TRBV6-2/TRBV6-3; CDR3aa: CASSVRDRGSYEQYF
j_gene: TRBJ2-2; v_gene: TRBV6-5; CDR3aa: CASSSQAPFTGELFF
j_gene: TRBJ2-5; v_gene: TRBV5-1; CDR3aa: CASASSGGRWETQYF
j_gene: TRBJ2-3; v_gene: TRBV7-3; CDR3aa: CASSLDGGSDTQYF
j_gene: TRBJ2-7; v_gene: TRBV29-1; CDR3aa: CSVRTQPSSYEQYF
j_gene: TRBJ1-6; v_gene: TRBV15; CDR3aa: CATSGQGNSPLHF
j_gene: TRBJ1-1; v_gene: TRBV20-1; CDR3aa: CSALGQLLNTEAFF
j_gene: TRBJ2-1; v_gene: TRBV2; CDR3aa: CASTPGRGSRQFF